This T cell receptor (beta chain) is from a study of cytomegalovirus exposure and HLA in healthy donors. As regards this clone: The antigen remains undetermined.

Study outcomes and limitations: Trimming of TCR beta V- and J-genes showed a link, identified in a later analysis, to a missense DCLRE1C variant.

The CDR3 runs to 15 residues. With 3 bases clipped from V and 10 bases from J, the junction kept 9 bases outside the gene matches. Germline assignment: CDR1 SGDLS and CDR2 YYNGEE. The primer mix had 60 Vbeta and 13 Jbeta primers. Generated by immunoSEQ multiplex PCR, the TCRdb table keeps only in-frame clones and is missing some. The sample lists approximately 200,000 clones, over 75% occurring once. Unrecorded immune exposures were likely, despite nominal health at sampling. The V and J genes are TRBV9 and TRBJ1-6; 8 positions match TRBD1. Input material: PBMCs. The TCR sequence derives from a boy aged 2 to 9 in good health and CMV-seronegative. DNA for the CDR3: TGTGCCAGCAGCGGTAGACAGGGGATCCGATCACCCCTCCACTTT. Protein sequence: CASSGRQGIRSPLHF.